These 12 T cell receptor beta chains came from one sample sequenced in a study of T cell repertoires in cytomegalovirus infection. Which antigens these TCRs recognize remains unknown. TCRdb itself ran the reads through MiXCR, one entry per CDR3 protein. This sample has about 900,000 distinct CDR3 sequences, with roughly 31% found just once. The specimen comprised cultured CD8+ T cells from PBMCs, sampled from culture after CMV antigen stimulation. These receptors were taken from a human donor in good health (CMV status not recorded). Some clones in this sample may be carry-over from other donors' samples.

V usage is TRBV12-3 or TRBV12-4 and J usage is TRBJ2-4; D is tentatively TRBD1 or TRBD2 (5 bases each). The CDR3 has 13 residues. With 4 bases removed from V and 6 bases from J, the gap between germline ends came to 10 bases. As DNA, the CDR3 is TGTGCCAGCAGTTATGGGGGAAGAAACATTCAGTACTTC. It yields the protein CASSYGGRNIQYF.

This clonotype has just a few counts. The rearrangement uses TRBV28 and TRBJ1-5, with D perhaps TRBD1 (5 bases). V was shortened by 7 bases and J by 2 bases, with 15 bases between the two germline ends. The germline CDR1 and CDR2 sequences are MDHEN and SYDVKM. The CDR3 length is 15 residues. In nucleotides, the CDR3 is TGTGCCAGCAAAGGGGCCCGCAAAGGCAATCAGCCCCAGCATTTT. It translates to CASKGARKGNQPQHF.

A few counts support this clonotype. The V and J genes are TRBV10-3 and TRBJ2-7; D perhaps matches TRBD1 (5 bases). Per the germline V gene, CDR1 is ENHRY and CDR2 is SYGVKD. The CDR3 extends over 15 amino acids. The germline V and J ends were trimmed by 6 bases and 3 bases, with 18 bases remaining between them. In nucleotides, the CDR3 is TGTGCCATCAGCCCGGGCCCCCGGACAAACTACGAGCAGTACGTC. The encoded protein is CAISPGPRTNYEQYV.

CDR3 nucleotides: TGTGCCAGCAGTTACTCCGGGGGCGGCGAAAAACTGTTTTTT. It yields the protein CASSYSGGGEKLFF. This rearrangement joins TRBV6-5 to TRBJ1-4; D perhaps matches TRBD1 (6 bases). Deletions cut 0 bases from V and 8 bases from J, with 10 bases between. The CDR3 is made up of 14 amino acids. Looked up from germline, CDR1 is MNHEY and CDR2 is SVGAGI.

CDR3 coding DNA: TGCGCCAGCAGCCAAGCCCCATCCCCGCGGGGGGGCAGGGATACGCAGTATTTT. Translated, it gives CASSQAPSPRGGRDTQYF. The chain joins TRBV4-1 to TRBJ2-3, with 9 bases aligning to TRBD2. The germline V gene encodes CDR1 MGHRA and CDR2 YSYEKL. The length of the CDR3 is 18 residues. V lost 1 base to trimming and J lost 6 bases; unmatched junction nucleotides: 14.

The V and J genes are TRBV19 and TRBJ2-3; 12 bases agree with TRBD1. The CDR3 runs 16 residues. With 4 bases clipped from V and 4 bases from J, the junction kept 6 bases outside the gene matches. Germline V gene sequence: CDR1 LNHDA, CDR2 SQIVND (reference sequence). The DNA for the CDR3 is TGTGCCAGTAGTACCCCCGGGACAGGGGGCGCAGATACGCAGTATTTT. This codes for CASSTPGTGGADTQYF.

This clonotype has only a few counts. J is TRBJ2-7 and V is TRBV7-8, with 9 bases identical to TRBD1. Germline CDR1 reads SGHVS; CDR2 reads FQNEAQ. This CDR3 region has 17 residues. The V and J ends lost 5 bases and 3 bases, in that order; junction bases with no gene match: 14. The CDR3, as DNA: TGTGCCAGCAGCACATCTAGGACAGGGGAAGACGGCTACGAGCAGTACTTC. Its translation: CASSTSRTGEDGYEQYF. Looking up the rest from reference TRBV7-8 and TRBJ2-7 gives the full variable domain: GAGVSQSPRYKVAKRGQDVALRCDPISGHVSLFWYQQALGQGPEFLTYFQNEAQLDKSGLPSDRFFAERPEGSVSTLKIQRTQQEDSAVYLCASSTSRTGEDGYEQYFGPGTRLTVT.

This chain links TRBV2 with TRBJ1-2, with D possibly matching TRBD1 (5 bases). The CDR3 sequence is 15 residues long. The V gene lost 10 bases and the J gene lost 4 bases, with 22 bases spanning the gap. Germline V gene data show CDR1 as SNHLY and CDR2 as FYNNEI. CDR3 amino acids: CATPKSDSNTYGYTF. The CDR3 DNA reads TGTGCCACCCCTAAAAGTGACAGTAACACCTATGGCTACACCTTC.

This clonotype was seen a handful of times. The J gene is TRBJ2-7, the V gene TRBV12-3 or TRBV12-4; D is ambiguous. The V end was cut by 6 bases, the J end by 3 bases, with 12 bases between. This CDR3 contains 13 residues. The CDR3 DNA sequence: TGTGCCAGCAGCCCCTGGGCCGGCTACGAGCAGTACTTC. Translation: CASSPWAGYEQYF.

This clonotype was seen a handful of times. The gene calls are TRBV19 and TRBJ1-5; D remains ambiguous. The V gene's germline CDR1 is LNHDA and CDR2 SQIVND (reference sequence). The CDR3 has 15 residues. V was pared by 5 bases and J by 5 bases, with 16 bases between. CDR3 in amino acids: CASSVGVSDDQPQHF. The CDR3 DNA is TGTGCCAGTAGTGTTGGCGTCAGCGACGATCAGCCCCAGCATTTT.

The chain recombines TRBV28 with TRBJ2-7; D possibly uses TRBD1 or TRBD2 (5 bases each). Germline V gives CDR1 MDHEN, CDR2 SYDVKM. The length of the CDR3 is 13 residues. The CDR3 DNA follows: TGTGAACCGGGACCCCGGAGCTCCTACGAGCAGTACGTC. Translated: CEPGPRSSYEQYV.

This chain joins TRBV5-4 and TRBJ2-1; D may be TRBD2 (6 bases). CDR3 length equals 15 residues. V was pared by 5 bases and J by 6 bases, with 18 bases between. CDR1 SGHNT and CDR2 YYREEE come from the germline V gene (reference sequence). Here the CDR3 reads CASSSAGPGPNEQFF. Here the CDR3 DNA reads TGTGCCAGCAGTTCTGCGGGGCCCGGGCCCAATGAGCAGTTCTTC.